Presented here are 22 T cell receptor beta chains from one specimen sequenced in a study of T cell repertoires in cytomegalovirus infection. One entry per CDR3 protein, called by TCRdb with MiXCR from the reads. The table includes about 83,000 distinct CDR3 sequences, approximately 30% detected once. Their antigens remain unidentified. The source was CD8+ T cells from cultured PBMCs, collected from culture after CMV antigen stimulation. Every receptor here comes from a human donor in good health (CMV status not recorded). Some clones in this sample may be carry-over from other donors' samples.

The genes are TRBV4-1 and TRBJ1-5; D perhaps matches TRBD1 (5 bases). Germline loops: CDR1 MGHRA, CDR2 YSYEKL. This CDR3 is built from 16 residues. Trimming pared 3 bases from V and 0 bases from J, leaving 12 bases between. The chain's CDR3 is CASSHGGPLSNQPQHF. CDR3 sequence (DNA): TGCGCCAGCAGCCATGGGGGTCCCCTTAGCAATCAGCCCCAGCATTTT.

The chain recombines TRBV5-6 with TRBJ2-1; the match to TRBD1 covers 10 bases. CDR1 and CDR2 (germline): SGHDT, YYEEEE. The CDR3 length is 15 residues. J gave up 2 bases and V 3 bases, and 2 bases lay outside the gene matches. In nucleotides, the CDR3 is TGTGCCAGCAGCTCGACAGGGGGCACCTACAATGAGCAGTTCTTC. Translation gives CASSSTGGTYNEQFF.

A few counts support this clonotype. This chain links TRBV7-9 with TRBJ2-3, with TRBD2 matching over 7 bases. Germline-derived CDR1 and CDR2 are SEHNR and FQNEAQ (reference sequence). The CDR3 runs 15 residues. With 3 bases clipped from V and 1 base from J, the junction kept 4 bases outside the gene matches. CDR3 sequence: CASSFPSGGTDTQYF. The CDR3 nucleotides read TGTGCCAGCAGCTTTCCGAGCGGGGGCACAGATACGCAGTATTTT.

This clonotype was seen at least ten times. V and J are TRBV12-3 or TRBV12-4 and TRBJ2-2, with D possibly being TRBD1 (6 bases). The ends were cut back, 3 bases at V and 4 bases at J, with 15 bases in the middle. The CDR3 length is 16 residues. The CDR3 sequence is CASSFVQGSPTGELFF. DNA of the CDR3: TGTGCCAGCAGTTTTGTACAGGGATCTCCCACCGGGGAGCTGTTTTTT.

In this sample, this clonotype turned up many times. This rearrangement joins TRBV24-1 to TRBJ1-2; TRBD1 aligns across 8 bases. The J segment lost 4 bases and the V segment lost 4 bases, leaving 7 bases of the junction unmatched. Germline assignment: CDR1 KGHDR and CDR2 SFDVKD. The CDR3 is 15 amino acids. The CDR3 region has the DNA TGTGCCACCAGTGAACCAGACAGGGGCCCCTATGGCTACACCTTC. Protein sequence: CATSEPDRGPYGYTF.

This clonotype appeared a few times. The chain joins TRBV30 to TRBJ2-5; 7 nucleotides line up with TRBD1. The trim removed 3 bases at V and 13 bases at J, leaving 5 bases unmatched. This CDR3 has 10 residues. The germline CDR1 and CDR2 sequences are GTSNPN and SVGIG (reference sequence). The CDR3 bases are TGTGCCTGGAGCGGGGACAGTCCGTACTTC. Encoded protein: CAWSGDSPYF.

CDR3 amino acids: CASSSPFRSYNEQFF. As DNA, the CDR3 is TGTGCCAGTAGTTCCCCGTTCCGCTCCTACAATGAGCAGTTCTTC. J is TRBJ2-1 and V is TRBV19, with no clear D. Germline lookup yields CDR1 LNHDA and CDR2 SQIVND (reference sequence). Deletions cut 5 bases from V and 0 bases from J, with 11 bases between. CDR3 length equals 15 residues.

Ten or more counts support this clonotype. For the CDR3, the DNA is TGTGCCAGCACCTCAGAGAGGGGGGGGCGTGAAGCTTTCTTT. It codes for CASTSERGGREAFF. The chain is built from TRBV7-6 and TRBJ1-1, with TRBD1 as a possible D gene (6 bases). Germline-derived CDR1 and CDR2 are SGHVS and FNYEAQ. The CDR3 runs to 14 residues. The ends were cut back, 7 bases at V and 7 bases at J, with 19 bases in the middle.

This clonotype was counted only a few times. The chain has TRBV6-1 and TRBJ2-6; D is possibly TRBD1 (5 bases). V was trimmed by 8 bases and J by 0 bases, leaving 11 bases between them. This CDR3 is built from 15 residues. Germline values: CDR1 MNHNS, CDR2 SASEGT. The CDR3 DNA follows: TGTGCCAGCCACACTCAGGGCTCTGGGGCCAACGTCCTGACTTTC. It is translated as CASHTQGSGANVLTF.

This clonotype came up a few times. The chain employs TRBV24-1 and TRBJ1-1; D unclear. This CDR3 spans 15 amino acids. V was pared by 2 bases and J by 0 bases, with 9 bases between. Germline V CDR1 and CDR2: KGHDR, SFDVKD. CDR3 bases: TGTGCCACCAGTGATTCCGGATCCGTGAACACTGAAGCTTTCTTT. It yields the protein CATSDSGSVNTEAFF.

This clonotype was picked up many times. The CDR3 DNA is TGTGCCAGCAGTTGGGACGTGAACTCCTACGAGCAGTACTTC. Translated: CASSWDVNSYEQYF. V is TRBV28 and J is TRBJ2-7, with D perhaps assigned TRBD1 or TRBD2 (5 bases each). The germline V gene encodes CDR1 MDHEN and CDR2 SYDVKM. V lost 4 bases and J lost 0, with 10 bases in between. The CDR3 runs 14 residues.

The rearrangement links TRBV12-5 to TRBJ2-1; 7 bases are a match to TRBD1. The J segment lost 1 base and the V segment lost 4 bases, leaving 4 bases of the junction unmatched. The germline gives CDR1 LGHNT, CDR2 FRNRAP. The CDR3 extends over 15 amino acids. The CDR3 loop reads CASGSDRVSYNEQFF. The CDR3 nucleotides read TGTGCTAGTGGTTCAGACAGGGTTTCCTACAATGAGCAGTTCTTC.

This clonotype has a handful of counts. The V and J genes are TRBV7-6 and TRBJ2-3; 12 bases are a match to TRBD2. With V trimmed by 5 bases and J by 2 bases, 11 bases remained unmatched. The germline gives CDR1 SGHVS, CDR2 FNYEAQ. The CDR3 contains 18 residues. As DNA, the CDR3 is TGTGCCAGCAGCAACCCAATCCTAGCGGGGGGGTTCACAGATACGCAGTATTTT. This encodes CASSNPILAGGFTDTQYF.

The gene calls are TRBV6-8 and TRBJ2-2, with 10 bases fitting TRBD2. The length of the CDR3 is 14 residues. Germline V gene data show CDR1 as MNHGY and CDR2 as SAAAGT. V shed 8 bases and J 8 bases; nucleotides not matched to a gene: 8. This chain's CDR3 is CASRELAGRGELFF. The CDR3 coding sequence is TGTGCCAGCCGGGAACTAGCGGGGAGAGGGGAGCTGTTTTTT.

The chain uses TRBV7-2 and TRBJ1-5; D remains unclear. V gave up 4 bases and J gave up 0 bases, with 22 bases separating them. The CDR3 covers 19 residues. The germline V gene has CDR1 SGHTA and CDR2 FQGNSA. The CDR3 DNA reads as TGTGCCAGCAGCTCAATGGCGGTTTGGACTTCCTATAGCAATCAGCCCCAGCATTTT. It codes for CASSSMAVWTSYSNQPQHF.

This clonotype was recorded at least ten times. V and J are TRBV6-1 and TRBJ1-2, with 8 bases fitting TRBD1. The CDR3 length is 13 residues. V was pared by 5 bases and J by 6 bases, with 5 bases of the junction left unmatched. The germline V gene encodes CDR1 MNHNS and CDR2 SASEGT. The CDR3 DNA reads TGTGCCAGCAGTCCGACAGGGGTGGATGGCTACACCTTC. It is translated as CASSPTGVDGYTF.

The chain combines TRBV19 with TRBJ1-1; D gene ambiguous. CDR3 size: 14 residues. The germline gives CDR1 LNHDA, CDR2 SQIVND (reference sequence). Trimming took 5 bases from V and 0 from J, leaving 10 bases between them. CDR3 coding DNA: TGTGCCAGTAGTCCTCCCCCAATGAACACTGAAGCTTTCTTT. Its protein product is CASSPPPMNTEAFF.

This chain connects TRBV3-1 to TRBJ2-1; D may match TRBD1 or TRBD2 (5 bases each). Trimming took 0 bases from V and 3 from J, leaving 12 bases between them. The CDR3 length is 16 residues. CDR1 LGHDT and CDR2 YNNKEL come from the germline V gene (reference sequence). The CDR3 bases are TGTGCCAGCAGCCAAGAACTAGGGGCCCGCTACAATGAGCAGTTCTTC. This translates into CASSQELGARYNEQFF.

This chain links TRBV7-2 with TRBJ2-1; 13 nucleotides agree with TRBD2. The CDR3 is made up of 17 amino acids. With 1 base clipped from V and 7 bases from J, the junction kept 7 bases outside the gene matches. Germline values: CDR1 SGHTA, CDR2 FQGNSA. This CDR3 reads CASSLGLELAGGNEQFF. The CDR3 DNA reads TGTGCCAGCAGCTTAGGATTGGAACTAGCGGGGGGGAATGAGCAGTTCTTC.

In DNA, the CDR3 is TGTGCCAGCAGTTACCAACAGACAGGCACTGAAGCTTTCTTT. Encoded protein: CASSYQQTGTEAFF. This rearrangement joins TRBV6-5 to TRBJ1-1, with TRBD1 as a possible D gene (6 bases). Looked up from germline, CDR1 is MNHEY and CDR2 is SVGAGI. V was cut by 2 bases and J by 4 bases, with 11 bases left in between. The length of the CDR3 is 14 residues.

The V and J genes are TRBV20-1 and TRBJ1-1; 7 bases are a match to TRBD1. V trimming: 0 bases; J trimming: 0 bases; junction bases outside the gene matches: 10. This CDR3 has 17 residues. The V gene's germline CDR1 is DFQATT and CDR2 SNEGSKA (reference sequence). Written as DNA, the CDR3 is TGCAGTGCTAGAGAGGGAGGGGGCAGCCGCATGAACACTGAAGCTTTCTTT. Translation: CSAREGGGSRMNTEAFF.

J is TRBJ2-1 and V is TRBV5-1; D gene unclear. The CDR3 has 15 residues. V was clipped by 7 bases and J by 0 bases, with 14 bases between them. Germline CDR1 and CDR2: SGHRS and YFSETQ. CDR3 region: CASPPPRSSYNEQFF. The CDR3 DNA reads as TGCGCCAGCCCTCCCCCCAGGAGCTCCTACAATGAGCAGTTCTTC.